One and the same sample provided the 16 T cell receptor beta chains below, sequenced in a study of shared clonotypes between healthy human individuals. The repertoire was sequenced with immunoSEQ multiplex PCR; TCRdb's copy has only in-frame clones and lacks some. The sample has millions of clones, around 95% seen once; the top ten hold 0.13%. Sequencing was carried out using naive CD4+ T cells sorted from blood. As to subset: CD45RA+ positively selected. The source of these receptors is a man between 18 and 35 years old in good health.

This clone was observed once. The rearrangement uses TRBV7-2 and TRBJ2-2; 8 nucleotides align to TRBD2. Germline CDR1 SGHTA, CDR2 FQGNSA. The CDR3 extends over 16 amino acids. The V segment lost 0 bases and the J segment 6 bases; nucleotides outside the gene matches: 6. CDR3: CASSLALIGGAGELFF. CDR3 nucleotides: TGTGCCAGCAGCTTAGCGCTGATCGGGGGGGCCGGGGAGCTGTTTTTT.

This clone appeared once. V gene TRBV7-6 combines with J gene TRBJ2-7, with a possible D match to TRBD1 (5 bases). V was shortened by 4 bases and J by 7 bases, with 11 bases between the two germline ends. Germline V gene sequence: CDR1 SGHVS, CDR2 FNYEAQ. This CDR3 has 12 residues. The CDR3 protein is CASSSLTAEQYF. The CDR3 bases are TGTGCCAGCAGCTCATTGACAGCTGAGCAGTACTTC.

With regard to this clone: The junction shows a germline mismatch at one end, possibly a read error. The chain is built from TRBV7-6 and TRBJ2-7; 14 bases match TRBD2. Germline V gives CDR1 SGHVS, CDR2 FNYEAQ. CDR3 size: 13 residues. The CDR3 is CASSGGTSGSLNF. CDR3 sequence (DNA): TGTGCCAGCAGCGGCGGGACTAGCGGGAGCTTGAACTTC. Filled out from reference TRBV7-6 and TRBJ2-7, the complete variable domain reads GAGVSQSPRYKVTKRGQDVALRCDPISGHVSLYWYRQALGQGPEFLTYFNYEAQQDKSGLPNDRFSAERPEGSISTLTIQRTEQRDSAMYRCASSGGTSGSLNFGPGTRLTVT.

The chain employs TRBV2 and TRBJ1-1, with D perhaps matching TRBD1 (6 bases). In germline, CDR1 is SNHLY, CDR2 FYNNEI. Trimming pared 4 bases from V and 0 bases from J, leaving 12 bases between. This CDR3 comprises 15 residues. CDR3: CASSVSQGLNTEAFF. In DNA, the CDR3 is TGTGCCAGCAGTGTCTCCCAGGGGCTGAACACTGAAGCTTTCTTT.

The chain employs TRBV30 and TRBJ1-2; D unclear. Trimming took off 4 bases at V and 8 bases at J, with 20 bases between the two ends. This CDR3 contains 14 residues. Germline assignment: CDR1 GTSNPN and CDR2 SVGIG (reference sequence). The CDR3 is CAWTRLQFQLGYTF. The DNA of the CDR3 is TGTGCCTGGACCCGGCTACAGTTCCAATTAGGCTACACCTTC.

The V gene is TRBV11-2, the J gene TRBJ1-4; a possible D gene is TRBD1 (6 bases). V dropped 5 bases and J dropped 7 bases, with 17 bases sitting between them. Germline V gives CDR1 SGHAT, CDR2 FQNNGV. This CDR3 spans 15 amino acids. CDR3 sequence: CASSHITGRGEKLFF. The DNA of the CDR3 is TGTGCCAGCAGCCATATTACAGGGCGGGGTGAAAAACTGTTTTTT.

CDR3 coding DNA: TGTGCCAGCTCACCGAAGGTAGCAGCCTCCCAAGAGACCCAGTACTTC. Translated, it gives CASSPKVAASQETQYF. The chain employs TRBV18 and TRBJ2-5; D remains ambiguous. Trimming took 3 bases from V and 1 from J, leaving 15 bases between them. Germline V gives CDR1 KGHSH, CDR2 LQKENI. This CDR3 contains 16 residues.

The chain has TRBV7-2 and TRBJ2-7; 9 bases are a match to TRBD2. The CDR3 extends over 15 amino acids. Germline V gene lookup returns CDR1 SGHTA and CDR2 FQGNSA. The V and J ends lost 5 bases and 3 bases, in that order; junction bases with no gene match: 8. The CDR3 sequence is CASSPPGLAFYEQYF. The CDR3 region has the DNA TGTGCCAGCAGCCCTCCGGGACTAGCTTTCTACGAGCAGTACTTC.

The rearrangement links TRBV6-4 to TRBJ2-3, with D hard to call. The germline CDR1 and CDR2 sequences are MRHNA and SNTAGT. This CDR3 region has 13 residues. Trimming took off 5 bases at V and 2 bases at J, with 8 bases between the two ends. The CDR3 DNA follows: TGTGCCAGCAGTAACGAACTCACAGATACGCAGTATTTT. Protein product: CASSNELTDTQYF.

DNA of the CDR3: TGTGCCAGCAGTCGATTTCCTACAGGGATGAACACTGAAGCTTTCTTT. Translated, it gives CASSRFPTGMNTEAFF. The genes are TRBV27 and TRBJ1-1; D is possibly TRBD1 (6 bases). Trimming took 5 bases from V and 0 from J, leaving 16 bases between them. This CDR3 contains 16 residues. The germline CDR1 and CDR2 sequences are MNHEY and SMNVEV (reference sequence).

The chain has TRBV7-2 and TRBJ1-5; D is uncertain. CDR3 size: 13 residues. V lost 6 bases, J lost 4 bases, and 10 bases lay in between. Germline assignment: CDR1 SGHTA and CDR2 FQGNSA. The CDR3 sequence: CASRQNLNQPQHF. In DNA, the CDR3 is TGTGCCAGCAGGCAAAACCTGAATCAGCCCCAGCATTTT. Using reference TRBV7-2 and TRBJ1-5 for the parts outside the CDR3, the full variable domain is GAGVSQSPSNKVTEKGKDVELRCDPISGHTALYWYRQSLGQGLEFLIYFQGNSAPDKSGLPSDRFSAERTGGSVSTLTIQRTQQEDSAVYLCASRQNLNQPQHFGDGTRLSIL.

The chain is built from TRBV5-1 and TRBJ2-5; tentatively, D is TRBD1 (6 bases). Trimming shortened V by 0 bases and J by 4 bases, and 13 bases separated the two germline ends. CDR3 length: 15 amino acids. Germline V gives CDR1 SGHRS, CDR2 YFSETQ. CDR3 nucleotides: TGCGCCAGCAGCTTGGTGGGACAAAAGGGAGAGACCCAGTACTTC. Protein sequence: CASSLVGQKGETQYF.

The table lists this clone with a count of one. This sample includes further DNA sequences coding for the same CDR3. The chain links TRBV6-5 to TRBJ2-7, with D maybe TRBD1 (6 bases). CDR1 and CDR2 from the germline V gene are MNHEY and SVGAGI. V gave up 2 bases and J gave up 4 bases, with 6 bases separating them. This CDR3 has 12 amino acids. CDR3 DNA sequence: TGTGCCAGCAGTTACACAGGGTACGAGCAGTACTTC. Amino acid sequence: CASSYTGYEQYF.

The rearrangement links TRBV11-3 to TRBJ2-2; 8 positions agree with TRBD2. The CDR3 spans 15 residues. V trimming: 5 bases; J trimming: 5 bases; junction bases outside the gene matches: 7. Germline CDR1 SGHNT, CDR2 YENEEA. CDR3 nucleotides: TGTGCCAGCAGCCCCGGGGGGGCGGGTACCGGGGAGCTGTTTTTT. It specifies CASSPGGAGTGELFF. Full variable domain (outside the CDR3, taken from reference TRBV11-3 and TRBJ2-2): EAGVVQSPRYKIIEKKQPVAFWCNPISGHNTLYWYLQNLGQGPELLIRYENEEAVDDSQLPKDRFSAERLKGVDSTLKIQPAELGDSAVYLCASSPGGAGTGELFFGEGSRLTVL.

About this clone: Other DNA sequences in this sample translate to the same CDR3. CDR3 coding DNA: TGCGCCAGCAGCTTGGGGGATTCTAACTATGGCTACACCTTC. Translation gives CASSLGDSNYGYTF. V usage is TRBV5-1 and J usage is TRBJ1-2; D unresolved. CDR1 and CDR2 from the germline V gene are SGHRS and YFSETQ. This CDR3 is built from 14 residues. V shed 0 bases and J shed 0 bases, with 6 bases lying between them.

The J gene is TRBJ2-2, the V gene TRBV5-1; tentative D call: TRBD1 (5 bases). This CDR3 is built from 14 residues. Trimming stripped 2 bases from V and 5 bases from J, with 10 bases between. Germline assignment: CDR1 SGHRS and CDR2 YFSETQ. The CDR3 protein is CASSFSSGTGELFF. CDR3 coding DNA: TGCGCCAGCAGCTTTTCTTCAGGGACCGGGGAGCTGTTTTTT.